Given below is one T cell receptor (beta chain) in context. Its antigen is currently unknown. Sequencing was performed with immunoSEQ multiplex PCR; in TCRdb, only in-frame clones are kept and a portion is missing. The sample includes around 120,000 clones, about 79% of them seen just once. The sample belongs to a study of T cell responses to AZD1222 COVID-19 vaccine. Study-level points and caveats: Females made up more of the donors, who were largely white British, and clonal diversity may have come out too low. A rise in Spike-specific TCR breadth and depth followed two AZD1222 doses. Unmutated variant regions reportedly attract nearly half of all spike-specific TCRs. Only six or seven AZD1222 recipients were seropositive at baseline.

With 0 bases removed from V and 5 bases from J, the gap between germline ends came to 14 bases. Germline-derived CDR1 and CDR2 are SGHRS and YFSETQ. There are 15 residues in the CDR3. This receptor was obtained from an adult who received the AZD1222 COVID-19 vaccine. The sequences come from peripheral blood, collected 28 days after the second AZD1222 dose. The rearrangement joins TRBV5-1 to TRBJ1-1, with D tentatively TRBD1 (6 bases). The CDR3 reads CASSLAVGGGTEAFF. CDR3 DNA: TGCGCCAGCAGCTTGGCAGTAGGAGGGGGAACTGAAGCTTTCTTT.